The rows below give T cell receptor beta chains drawn from one sample of a study of neoadjuvant anti-PD-1 for oral cavity cancer. The protocol was immunoSEQ multiplex PCR, while the TCRdb copy is restricted to in-frame clones and leaves out a portion. The data hold approximately 35,000 clones, with about 87% observed a single time. The sequenced sample was PBMCs, obtained before nivolumab (anti-PD-1) treatment. These receptors were collected from a person aged 40 to 85 with oral cavity squamous cell carcinoma. The CDR3 runs from the conserved cysteine through the conserved F or W. The D gene is left open where the match is weak. Where a row states a size, it is once, few, many or the class of an expanded clone; other rows omit it.

j_call	clone_size	d_call	v_call	cdr3_nt	cdr3_aa
TRBJ1-5	.	TRBD1	TRBV2	TGTGCCAGCACCATAGGACAGGGACTAAATCAGCCCCAGCATTTT	CASTIGQGLNQPQHF
TRBJ1-2	.	.	TRBV7-8	TGTGCCAGCAGCTTGGGTCTGACAGTTAACTATGGCTACACCTTC	CASSLGLTVNYGYTF
TRBJ1-5	.	TRBD1	TRBV27	TGTGCCAGCAGTCCCCAACAGGGGGGTCAGCCCCAGCATTTT	CASSPQQGGQPQHF
TRBJ2-2	.	TRBD1	TRBV4-3	TGCGCCAGCAGCCAGGGACAGGGGATGTCGGCGAACACCGGGGAGCTGTTTTTT	CASSQGQGMSANTGELFF
TRBJ2-1	.	.	TRBV7-2	TGTGCCAGCAGCTTCAGCTGGAGCTCCTACAATGAGCAGTTCTTC	CASSFSWSSYNEQFF
TRBJ2-7	.	.	TRBV7-9	TGTGCCAGCAGCTTCGGGGGCCTTCCAGGTTTGGAGCAGTACTTC	CASSFGGLPGLEQYF
TRBJ2-7	.	TRBD2	TRBV28	TGTGCCAGCAGAGTAGCGGGGGACTCCTACGAGCAGTACTTC	CASRVAGDSYEQYF
TRBJ1-2	.	.	TRBV19	TGTGCCAGTAGTACCCGCCTTCGCGTGAACTATGGCTACACCTTC	CASSTRLRVNYGYTF
TRBJ2-7	.	TRBD1	TRBV2	TGTGCCAGCAGTTCCGGACAGGGTCAAATCTACGAGCAGTACTTC	CASSSGQGQIYEQYF
TRBJ2-5	.	.	TRBV19	TGTGCCAGTAGTATTCCGACAGGGACCCAGTACTTC	CASSIPTGTQYF
TRBJ2-2	.	TRBD1	TRBV4-1	TGCGCCAGCAGCCACAGCGACAGGGCCGGGGAGCTGTTTTTT	CASSHSDRAGELFF
TRBJ2-1	.	.	TRBV11-2	TGTGCCAGCAGCGACAAGGGGCCCTACAATGAGCAGTTCTTC	CASSDKGPYNEQFF
TRBJ2-3	.	.	TRBV2	TGTGCCAGCAGTGTACGGTCTAGCACAGATACGCAGTATTTT	CASSVRSSTDTQYF
TRBJ1-2	few	.	TRBV19	TGTGCCAGTAGCCACGGACAAGGGTCTCCCTATGGCTACACCTTC	CASSHGQGSPYGYTF
TRBJ2-4	.	TRBD1	TRBV11-2	TGTGCCAGCAGCTTAGATCTCACCCAGGGGGTATACATTCAGTACTTC	CASSLDLTQGVYIQYF
TRBJ1-1	.	.	TRBV29-1	TGCAGCGCTTTACATAGTAACACTGAAGCTTTCTTT	CSALHSNTEAFF
TRBJ2-5	.	TRBD1	TRBV2	TGTGCCAGCAGGGCGACAGGGGGAAAGGAGACCCAGTACTTC	CASRATGGKETQYF
TRBJ2-5	.	TRBD2	TRBV30	TGTGCCTGGAGTGCGGACCCTAGCGGGGAGACCCAGTACTTC	CAWSADPSGETQYF
TRBJ2-3	once	.	TRBV5-4	TGTGCCAGCAGCTCCTCGACAGGTTCGGAGGTTACGCAGTATTTT	CASSSSTGSEVTQYF
TRBJ2-5	.	.	TRBV9	TGTGCCAGCAGCGTTAGTGGGTCACAAGAGACCCAGTACTTC	CASSVSGSQETQYF
TRBJ2-1	.	TRBD1	TRBV19	TGTGCCAGTAGTATGGAAGGGGGCGCCTACAATGAGCAGTTCTTC	CASSMEGGAYNEQFF
TRBJ2-3	few	TRBD1	TRBV7-9	TGTGCCAGCAGCTTAACGGACAGGGCTTGGGATACGCAGTATTTT	CASSLTDRAWDTQYF
TRBJ1-3	.	.	TRBV15	TGTGCCACCAGCGTCTGGTTTCGTGGAATGCGGGGACCCCCGGATGGAAACACCATATATTTT	CATSVWFRGMRGPPDGNTIYF
TRBJ2-1	.	.	TRBV7-9	TGTGCCAGCAGCTTTATTGCCGTGGTCAGGGATCATGAGCAGTTCTTC	CASSFIAVVRDHEQFF